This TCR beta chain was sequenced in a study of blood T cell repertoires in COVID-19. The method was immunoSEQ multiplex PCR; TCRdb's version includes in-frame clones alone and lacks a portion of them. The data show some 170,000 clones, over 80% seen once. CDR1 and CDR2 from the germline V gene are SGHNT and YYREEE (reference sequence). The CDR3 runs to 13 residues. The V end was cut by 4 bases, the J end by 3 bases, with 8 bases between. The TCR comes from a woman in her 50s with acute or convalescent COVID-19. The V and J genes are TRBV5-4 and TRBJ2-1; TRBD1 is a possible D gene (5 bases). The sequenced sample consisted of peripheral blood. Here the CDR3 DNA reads TGTGCCAGCAGCCCAGGGAACTACAATGAGCAGTTCTTC. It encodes CASSPGNYNEQFF.